This T cell receptor beta chain was identified during a study of post-analysis software for immune sequencing data. Turning to the study itself: The study covered relapsing-remitting, secondary progressive and progressive-relapsing courses of multiple sclerosis. Study results and caveats: When patients were compared with controls, 4 or 5 TRBV segments were more frequent, TRBV5-6, TRBV5-1 and TRBV20-1 among them.

This clonotype appeared a few times. The antigen is undetermined. Included in the TCR beta cDNA libraries were unique molecular identifiers. The T cell input of roughly 0.9 to 11 million gave a few hundred thousand cDNA molecules. From the PCR reads, TCRdb called clonotypes with MiXCR, one entry per CDR3 protein. The table lists approximately 360,000 distinct CDR3 sequences, around 37% of them singletons. CDR1 ENHRY and CDR2 SYGVKD come from the germline V gene. V shed 9 bases and J shed 7 bases, with 21 bases lying between them. This CDR3 contains 14 residues. The source material was blood. This sequence joins TRBV10-3 and TRBJ1-2; weak D call: TRBD1 (5 bases). The source is a girl aged 10-17 years with multiple sclerosis. CDR3 amino acids: CAIRGGTEASGYTF. The CDR3 DNA follows: TGTGCCATAAGGGGAGGGACTGAAGCCTCTGGCTACACCTTC.